These T cell receptor beta chains were read from a single sample in a study of early T cells in non-severe SARS-CoV-2 infection. A single record per CDR3 protein comes from TCRdb applying MiXCR to the 5' RACE reads. Here the sample spans fewer than 55,000 distinct CDR3 sequences, about 5.7% being singletons. The sequencing used whole blood, collected at baseline. These receptors were obtained from an adult who was a healthcare worker with PCR-confirmed SARS-CoV-2 infection or an uninfected control (not recorded which). Both conserved end residues are part of each CDR3.

V gene	J gene	CDR3 protein
TRBV15	TRBJ1-4	CATAPRGGTATNEKLFF
TRBV20-1	TRBJ1-2	CSAREPSRPLYGYTF
TRBV30	TRBJ2-7	CAWKSGPYEQYF
TRBV4-1	TRBJ2-3	CASSQDAGGTSGMMDTQYF
TRBV24-1	TRBJ2-4	CATGEGNIQYF
TRBV2	TRBJ1-6	CASSTGSYNSPLHF
TRBV5-4	TRBJ1-2	CASSFSQGHYGYTF
TRBV4-2	TRBJ2-1	CASSHETSGGAFTEQFF
TRBV12-3/TRBV12-4	TRBJ2-5	CASCAGQLGTQYF
TRBV6-5	TRBJ2-2	CASCTGGRNTGELFF
TRBV19	TRBJ2-7	CASSLPGKENDEQYF
TRBV7-2	TRBJ1-3	CASSLETGTGAIYSGNTIYF
TRBV21-1	TRBJ2-5	CASSKERSRETQYF
TRBV7-6	TRBJ2-1	CASMYGESYNEQFF
TRBV9	TRBJ2-1	CASSVSPHNEQFF
TRBV3-1	TRBJ2-7	CASSQDQTGTGLGYEQYF
TRBV7-3	TRBJ1-1	CASSLRRNTEAFF
TRBV6-2/TRBV6-3	TRBJ1-6	CASSYSGTQRSPLHF
TRBV9	TRBJ2-5	CASRGDFPETQYF
TRBV6-5	TRBJ1-1	CASSSGRGGTEAFF
TRBV5-1	TRBJ2-1	CASSLGLRGENEQFF
TRBV29-1	TRBJ2-3	CSVVAGGLSDTQYF
TRBV28	TRBJ2-7	CASRRGIISSYEQYF
TRBV5-5	TRBJ1-5	CASSLWDREMGNQPQHF
TRBV5-6	TRBJ2-1	CASSPSSGEYNGQFF
TRBV19	TRBJ1-5	CASGDRPDQPQHF
TRBV29-1	TRBJ2-5	CSAWDVLKETQYF
TRBV27	TRBJ1-4	CASSSQDLNEKLFF